Listed below are T cell receptor beta chains from one sample, sequenced in a study of T cell changes during pregnancy in multiple sclerosis. Some clones are missing from TCRdb's copy, which holds only in-frame ones; the method was immunoSEQ multiplex PCR. The sample contains fewer than 100,000 clones, about 93% of which appear only once. This material consisted of peripheral blood, taken after pregnancy. The receptors come from a female donor in good health, enrolled as a control in a pregnancy study. The CDR3 runs from the conserved cysteine through the conserved F or W. D genes are given only for firm matches. Rows give clone size only sometimes, using once, few, many, or a class for an expanded clone.

V gene	J gene	D gene	clone size	CDR3 DNA	CDR3 protein
TRBV6-5	TRBJ2-2	TRBD1	NA	TGTGCCAGCAGTCGACAGGGTAGTAATCTCCGGGAGCTGTTTTTT	CASSRQGSNLRELFF
TRBV5-1	TRBJ2-7	NA	NA	TGCGCCAGCAGCTCGGACAACTCCTACGAGCAGTACTTC	CASSSDNSYEQYF
TRBV10-3	TRBJ2-3	NA	once	TGTGCCATCAGTGCGTACAGCGGAGGGGTCACCGTGGATTTT	CAISAYSGGVTVDF
TRBV7-8	TRBJ2-2	NA	NA	TGTGCCAGCAGCTTCCGTCCGGACACCGGGGAGCTGTTTTTT	CASSFRPDTGELFF
TRBV6-1	TRBJ1-6	TRBD1	few	TGTGCCAGCAGCACAGGGGGCGATTCACCCCTCCACTTT	CASSTGGDSPLHF
TRBV4-2	TRBJ1-2	NA	NA	TGTGCCAGCAGCCAAGCACACGATAACTATGGCTACACCTTC	CASSQAHDNYGYTF
TRBV9	TRBJ2-7	TRBD1	few	TGTGCCAGCAGCGTAGGGACCGGGACAGGGGGTTACGAGCAGTACTTC	CASSVGTGTGGYEQYF
TRBV27	TRBJ2-1	NA	NA	TGTGCCAGCAGTACTCTTACAACAGGGTATGTCGATGAGCAGTTCTTC	CASSTLTTGYVDEQFF
TRBV11-2	TRBJ2-7	NA	NA	TGTGCCAGCAGCTTAGAGCGCGGCTACGAGCAGTACTTC	CASSLERGYEQYF
TRBV29-1	TRBJ2-3	NA	NA	TGCAGCGTTAGACCTCAGGGATATACGCAGTATTTT	CSVRPQGYTQYF
TRBV7-9	TRBJ2-7	NA	NA	TGTGCCAGCAGTCCATGGACCGGCGATCGGGGGCAGTACTTC	CASSPWTGDRGQYF
TRBV18	TRBJ1-4	TRBD1	NA	TGTGCCAGCTCGCGGGACAGTAATGAAAAACTGTTTTTT	CASSRDSNEKLFF
TRBV20-1	TRBJ2-1	NA	NA	TGCAGTGCTAGGGGGGGAGAGCAGTTCTTC	CSARGGEQFF
TRBV11-3	TRBJ2-3	TRBD1	NA	TGTGCCAGCAGCTGGGGACAGGAATGGACAGATACGCAGTATTTT	CASSWGQEWTDTQYF
TRBV7-2	TRBJ1-1	NA	NA	TGTGCCAGCAGCTTAAACCGACACCGGGGGAACACTGAAGCTTTCTTT	CASSLNRHRGNTEAFF
TRBV5-1	TRBJ2-3	NA	NA	TGCGCCAGCAGGGTGGGGGGACCTATCACAGATACGCAGTATTTT	CASRVGGPITDTQYF
TRBV5-4	TRBJ2-7	TRBD2	NA	TGTGCCAGCAGCGCAAAAGGCGGGAGCATCTACGAGCAGTACTTC	CASSAKGGSIYEQYF
TRBV5-1	TRBJ2-6	NA	few	TGCGCCAGCAGCTTTTTATCTGGGGCCAACGTCCTGACTTTC	CASSFLSGANVLTF
TRBV19	TRBJ1-5	NA	NA	TGTGCCAGTAGTATCGACAGCAGCAATCAGCCCCAGCATTTT	CASSIDSSNQPQHF
TRBV10-3	TRBJ2-1	TRBD1	NA	TGTGCCATCACCGATACCGGGACAGGGAGGGACAATGAGCAGTTCTTC	CAITDTGTGRDNEQFF
TRBV6-5	TRBJ1-2	TRBD1	NA	TGTGCCAGCAGTTACGCGGACAGGGCGAATGGCTACACCTTC	CASSYADRANGYTF
TRBV18	TRBJ2-7	NA	NA	TGTGCCAGCTCACCGCTCGGCGGAGGGGAGACCCTATACGAGCAGTACTTC	CASSPLGGGETLYEQYF
TRBV28	TRBJ2-5	TRBD2	NA	TGTGCCAGCAGTTCCCCGGGACTAGAGCCGACCCAGTACTTC	CASSSPGLEPTQYF
TRBV6-5	TRBJ2-7	TRBD1	NA	TGTGCCGACCGGGACAGACACTCCTACGAGCAGTACTTC	CADRDRHSYEQYF
TRBV4-1	TRBJ2-2	NA	few	TGCGCCAGCAGCCAAGATCCGGGACTGGGGAACACCGGGGAGCTGTTTTTT	CASSQDPGLGNTGELFF
TRBV5-1	TRBJ2-1	TRBD2	NA	TGCGCCAGCAATCTTTTCGCTAGCGGGGAGGGTGAGCAGTTCTTC	CASNLFASGEGEQFF
TRBV5-1	TRBJ2-5	NA	NA	TGCGCCAGCAGCGTAAACCAAGAGACCCAGTACTTC	CASSVNQETQYF
TRBV27	TRBJ2-1	NA	NA	TGTGCCAGCAGTCCCCTTAAGTCAGATGAGCAGTTCTTC	CASSPLKSDEQFF
TRBV4-2	TRBJ2-3	NA	NA	TGTGCCAGCAGCCAAGGTTACGGGGCCCCTAGCGCAGATACGCAGTATTTT	CASSQGYGAPSADTQYF
TRBV29-1	TRBJ1-1	NA	once	TGCAGCGTTGTATCAGGGCGCGTAGGGGGCACTGAAGCTTTCTTT	CSVVSGRVGGTEAFF
TRBV7-2	TRBJ2-2	TRBD2	NA	TGTGCCAGCAGCTTCAGCGGGAGCAGACGGGAGCTGTTTTTT	CASSFSGSRRELFF
TRBV29-1	TRBJ2-1	TRBD2	NA	TGCAGCGTACATAGGGCGGGGGGCCATGAGCAGTTCTTC	CSVHRAGGHEQFF
TRBV5-4	TRBJ1-2	TRBD1	NA	TGTGCCAGCAGCTCGGAGACAGGGGGAGGCTACACCTTC	CASSSETGGGYTF
TRBV6-6	TRBJ1-4	TRBD1	NA	TGTGCCAGCCGCGACAGGGGGCAGACTAATGAAAAACTGTTTTTT	CASRDRGQTNEKLFF
TRBV29-1	TRBJ2-1	TRBD2	once	TGCAGCGTTGTGCTAGCGGGAGGGCCAGGTTACAATGAGCAGTTCTTC	CSVVLAGGPGYNEQFF
TRBV30	TRBJ2-1	TRBD2	NA	TGTGCCTGGATTGGACTAGCGGCTCAGTTCTTC	CAWIGLAAQFF
TRBV18	TRBJ2-5	TRBD1	NA	TGTGCCAGCTCACCCGGACAGGGCCGCGAGACCCAGTACTTC	CASSPGQGRETQYF
TRBV27	TRBJ2-7	NA	once	TGTGCCAGCAGCCCCTTCCGGGATCCCTACGAGCAGTACTTC	CASSPFRDPYEQYF
TRBV2	TRBJ2-2	TRBD2	NA	TGTGCCAGCAGTGGGCCTAGCGGGAACACCGGGGAGCTGTTTTTT	CASSGPSGNTGELFF
TRBV5-4	TRBJ2-2	TRBD1	NA	TGTGCCACAGCAGCCCGGGACAGGGGACTCACCGGGGAGCTGTTTTTT	CATAARDRGLTGELFF
TRBV11-3	TRBJ2-7	TRBD2	once	TGTGCCAGCAGCCCCCATTGGACTAGCGGGACGAGCGAGCAGTACTTC	CASSPHWTSGTSEQYF
TRBV5-6	TRBJ2-3	NA	once	TGTGCCAGCAGCTTGTTTAACCAGGGGGATACGCAGTATTTT	CASSLFNQGDTQYF
TRBV18	TRBJ2-5	TRBD2	NA	TGTGCCAGCTCACCACCGAGCGGGAGAGGGGTCGGGGAGACCCAGTACTTC	CASSPPSGRGVGETQYF
TRBV30	TRBJ2-7	NA	NA	TGTGCCTGGAGTCATACTAGGATGGTGGCCGAGCAGTACTTC	CAWSHTRMVAEQYF
TRBV19	TRBJ2-7	TRBD1	NA	TGTGCCAGTAGTACTGGGACAGGTTCCTTTGAGCAGTACTTC	CASSTGTGSFEQYF
TRBV19	TRBJ1-1	TRBD1	once	TGTGCCAGTAGTATACTGGGGAAGGGGGCGTCTGAAGCTTTCTTT	CASSILGKGASEAFF
TRBV6-6	TRBJ1-1	TRBD1	NA	TGTGCCAGCAGGACAGGGAATTTGAACACTGAAGCTTTCTTT	CASRTGNLNTEAFF
TRBV4-2	TRBJ2-7	NA	NA	TGTGCCAGCAGCCAAGCTGGGGCCGGTGCCTACGAGCAGTACTTC	CASSQAGAGAYEQYF
TRBV28	TRBJ2-7	NA	NA	TGTGCCAGCAGTTTAACGCGGCAAAGTAGGTACGAGCAGTACTTC	CASSLTRQSRYEQYF
TRBV5-1	TRBJ2-7	NA	NA	TGCGCCAGCAGCTTAGAACAAAGGAGTCGTGGTTCAGAGCAGTACTTC	CASSLEQRSRGSEQYF
TRBV5-4	TRBJ2-5	NA	NA	TGTGCCAGCAGCTTTGGTATATGGACGGGGGACCAAGAGACCCAGTACTTC	CASSFGIWTGDQETQYF
TRBV4-1	TRBJ1-1	NA	few	TGCGCCAGCAGCCAGTCGAACCGGGAGGCTTTCTTT	CASSQSNREAFF